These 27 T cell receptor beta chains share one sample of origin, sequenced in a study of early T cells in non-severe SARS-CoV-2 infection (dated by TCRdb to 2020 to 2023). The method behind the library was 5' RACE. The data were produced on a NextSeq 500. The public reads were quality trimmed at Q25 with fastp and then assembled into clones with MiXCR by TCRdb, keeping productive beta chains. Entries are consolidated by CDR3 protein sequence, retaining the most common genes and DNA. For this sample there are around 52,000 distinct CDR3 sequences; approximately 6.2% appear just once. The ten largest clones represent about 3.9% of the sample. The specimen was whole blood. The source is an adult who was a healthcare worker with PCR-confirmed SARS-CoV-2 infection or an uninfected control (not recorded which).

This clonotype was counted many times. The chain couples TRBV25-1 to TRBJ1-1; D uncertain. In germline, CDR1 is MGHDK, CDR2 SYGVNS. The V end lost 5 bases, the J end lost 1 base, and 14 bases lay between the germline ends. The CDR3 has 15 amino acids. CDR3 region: CASSPLGSGNTEAFF. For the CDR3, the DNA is TGTGCCAGCAGTCCCCTCGGTAGCGGGAACACTGAAGCTTTCTTT.

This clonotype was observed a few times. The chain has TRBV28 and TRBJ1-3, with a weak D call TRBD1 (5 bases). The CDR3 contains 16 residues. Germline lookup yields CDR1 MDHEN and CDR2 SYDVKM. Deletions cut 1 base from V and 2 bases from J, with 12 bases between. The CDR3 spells CASSLFGRQPGNTIYF. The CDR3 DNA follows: TGTGCCAGCAGTTTATTTGGTAGACAGCCTGGAAACACCATATATTTT.

The DNA for the CDR3 is TGTGCCAGCAGCCCAGGGGTGGGATTAGAGACCCAGTACTTC. Its translation: CASSPGVGLETQYF. The chain employs TRBV7-2 and TRBJ2-5, with D perhaps TRBD1 (6 bases). The CDR3 spans 14 residues. V was pared by 5 bases and J by 4 bases, with 14 bases between. Germline CDR1 and CDR2: SGHTA and FQGNSA.

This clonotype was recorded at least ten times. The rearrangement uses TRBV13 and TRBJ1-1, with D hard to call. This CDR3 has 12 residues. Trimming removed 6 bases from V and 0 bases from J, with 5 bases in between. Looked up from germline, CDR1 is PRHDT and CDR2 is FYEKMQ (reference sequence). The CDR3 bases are TGTGCCAGCAGTCGAATGAACACTGAAGCTTTCTTT. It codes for CASSRMNTEAFF. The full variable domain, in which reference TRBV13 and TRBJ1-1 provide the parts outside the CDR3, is AAGVIQSPRHLIKEKRETATLKCYPIPRHDTVYWYQQGPGQDPQFLISFYEKMQSDKGSIPDRFSAQQFSDYHSELNMSSLELGDSALYFCASSRMNTEAFFGQGTRLTVV.

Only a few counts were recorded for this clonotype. The CDR3 here is CASSGTEETQYF. CDR3 DNA: TGTGCCAGCTCTGGGACAGAAGAGACCCAGTACTTC. This sequence joins TRBV18 and TRBJ2-5, with 7 bases aligning to TRBD1. V lost 6 bases, J lost 3 bases, and 1 base stayed unmatched. Germline V lookup: CDR1 KGHSH, CDR2 LQKENI. This CDR3 is 12 amino acids long. The full variable domain, rest sourced from reference TRBV18 and TRBJ2-5, is NAGVMQNPRHLVRRRGQEARLRCSPMKGHSHVYWYRQLPEEGLKFMVYLQKENIIDESGMPKERFSAEFPKEGPSILRIQQVVRGDSAAYFCASSGTEETQYFGPGTRLLVL.

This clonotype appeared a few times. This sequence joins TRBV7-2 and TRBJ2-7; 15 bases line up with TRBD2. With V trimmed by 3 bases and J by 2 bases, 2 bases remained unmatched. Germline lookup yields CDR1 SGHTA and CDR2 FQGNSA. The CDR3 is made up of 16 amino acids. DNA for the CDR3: TGTGCCAGCAGCTTTTGGACTAGCGGGGGGGCCTACGAGCAGTACTTC. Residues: CASSFWTSGGAYEQYF.

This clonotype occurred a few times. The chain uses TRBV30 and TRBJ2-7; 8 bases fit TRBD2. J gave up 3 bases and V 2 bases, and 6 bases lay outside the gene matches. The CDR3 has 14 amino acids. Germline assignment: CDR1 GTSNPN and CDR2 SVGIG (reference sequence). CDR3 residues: CAWSKGGGHYEQYF. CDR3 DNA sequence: TGTGCCTGGAGTAAGGGCGGGGGGCACTACGAGCAGTACTTC. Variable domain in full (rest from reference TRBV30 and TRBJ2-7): SQTIHQWPATLVQPVGSPLSLECTVEGTSNPNLYWYRQAAGRGLQLLFYSVGIGQISSEVPQNLSASRPQDRQFILSSKKLLLSDSGFYLCAWSKGGGHYEQYFGPGTRLTVT.

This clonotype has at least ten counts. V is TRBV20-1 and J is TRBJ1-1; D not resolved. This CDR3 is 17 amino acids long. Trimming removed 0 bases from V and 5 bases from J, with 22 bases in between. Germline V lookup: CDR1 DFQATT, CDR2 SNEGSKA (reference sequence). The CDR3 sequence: CSARDGGGLPGGTEAFF. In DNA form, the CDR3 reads TGCAGTGCTAGAGATGGAGGCGGCTTGCCGGGTGGAACTGAAGCTTTCTTT.

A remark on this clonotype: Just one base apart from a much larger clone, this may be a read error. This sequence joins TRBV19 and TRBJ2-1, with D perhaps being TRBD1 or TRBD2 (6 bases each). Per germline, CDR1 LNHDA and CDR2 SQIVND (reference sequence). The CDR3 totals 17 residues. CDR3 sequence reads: CASTPVIGGLGYNGQFF. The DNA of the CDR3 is TGTGCCAGTACCCCCGTTATCGGGGGCTTGGGGTACAATGGGCAGTTCTTC.

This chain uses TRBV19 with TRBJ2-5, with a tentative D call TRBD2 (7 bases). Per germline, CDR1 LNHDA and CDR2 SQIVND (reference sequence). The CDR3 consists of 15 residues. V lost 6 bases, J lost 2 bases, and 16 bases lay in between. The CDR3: CASRRIGGPQETQYF. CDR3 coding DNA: TGTGCCAGTAGGCGGATCGGGGGGCCGCAAGAGACCCAGTACTTC. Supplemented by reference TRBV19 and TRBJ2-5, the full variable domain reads DGGITQSPKYLFRKEGQNVTLSCEQNLNHDAMYWYRQDPGQGLRLIYYSQIVNDFQKGDIAEGYSVSREKKESFPLTVTSAQKNPTAFYLCASRRIGGPQETQYFGPGTRLLVL.

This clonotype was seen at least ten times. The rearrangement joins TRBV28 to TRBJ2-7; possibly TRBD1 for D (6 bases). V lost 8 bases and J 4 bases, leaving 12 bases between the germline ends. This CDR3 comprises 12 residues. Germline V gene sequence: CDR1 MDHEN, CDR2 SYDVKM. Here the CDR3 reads CASSPGAYEQYF. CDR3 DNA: TGTGCCAGCTCACCAGGGGCGTACGAGCAGTACTTC.

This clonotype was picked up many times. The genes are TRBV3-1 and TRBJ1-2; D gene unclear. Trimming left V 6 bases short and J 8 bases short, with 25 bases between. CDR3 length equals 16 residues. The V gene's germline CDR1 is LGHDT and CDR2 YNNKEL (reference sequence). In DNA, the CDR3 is TGTGCCAGCAGGCCCAAGAGCAGGCCCACAGTTGAGGGCTACACCTTC. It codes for CASRPKSRPTVEGYTF.

The CDR3 DNA reads TGTGCCATCAGTGCTCCACGGGAGGGGGCCAAGCAGTTCTTC. It specifies CAISAPREGAKQFF. The chain links TRBV10-3 to TRBJ2-1; perhaps TRBD2 as D (8 bases). Trimming shortened V by 4 bases and J by 11 bases, and 18 bases separated the two germline ends. In germline, CDR1 is ENHRY, CDR2 SYGVKD. The CDR3 runs 14 residues.

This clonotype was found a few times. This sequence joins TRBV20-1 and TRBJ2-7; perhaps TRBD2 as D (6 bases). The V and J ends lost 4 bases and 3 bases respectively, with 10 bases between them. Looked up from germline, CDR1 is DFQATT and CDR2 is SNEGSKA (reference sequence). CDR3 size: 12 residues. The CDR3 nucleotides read TGCAGTGCTAATAGGCGGGACTACGAGCAGTACTTC. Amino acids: CSANRRDYEQYF.

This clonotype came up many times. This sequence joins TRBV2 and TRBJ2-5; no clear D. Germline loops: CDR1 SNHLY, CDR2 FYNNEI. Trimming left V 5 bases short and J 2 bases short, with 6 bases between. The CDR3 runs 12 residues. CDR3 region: CASSYGQETQYF. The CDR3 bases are TGTGCCAGCAGTTACGGTCAAGAGACCCAGTACTTC.

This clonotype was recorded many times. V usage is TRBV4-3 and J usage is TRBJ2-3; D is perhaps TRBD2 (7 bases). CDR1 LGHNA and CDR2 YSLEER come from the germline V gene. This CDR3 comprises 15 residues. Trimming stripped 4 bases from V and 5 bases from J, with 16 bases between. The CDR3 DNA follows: TGCGCCAGCAGCCTTAGGACGAGGGGGGGAGATACGCAGTATTTT. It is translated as CASSLRTRGGDTQYF.

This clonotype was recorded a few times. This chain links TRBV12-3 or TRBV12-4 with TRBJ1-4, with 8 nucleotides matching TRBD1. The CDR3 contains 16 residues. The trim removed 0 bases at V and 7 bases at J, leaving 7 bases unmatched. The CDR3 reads CASSLAGTGSGEKLFF. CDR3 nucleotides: TGTGCCAGCAGTTTAGCGGGGACAGGATCGGGTGAAAAACTGTTTTTT.

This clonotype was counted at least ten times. CDR3 nucleotides: TGTGCCAGCAGCTTAGATCCTGCGACTGGCGGGGAGCTGTTTTTT. This encodes CASSLDPATGGELFF. This chain uses TRBV7-2 with TRBJ2-2; D gene unclear. The V gene's germline CDR1 is SGHTA and CDR2 FQGNSA. The CDR3 consists of 15 residues. Trimming removed 1 base from V and 7 bases from J, with 13 bases in between.

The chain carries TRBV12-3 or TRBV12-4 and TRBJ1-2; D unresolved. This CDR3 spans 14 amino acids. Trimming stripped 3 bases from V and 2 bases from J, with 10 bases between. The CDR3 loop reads CASSFSTGNYGYTF. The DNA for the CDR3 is TGTGCCAGCAGTTTCTCGACGGGAAACTATGGCTACACCTTC.

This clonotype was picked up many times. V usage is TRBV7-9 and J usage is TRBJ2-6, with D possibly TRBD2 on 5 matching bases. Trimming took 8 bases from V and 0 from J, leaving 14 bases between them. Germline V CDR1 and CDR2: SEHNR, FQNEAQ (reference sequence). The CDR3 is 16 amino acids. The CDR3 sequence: CASPRRWSSGANVLTF. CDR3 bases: TGTGCCAGCCCACGGAGGTGGAGCTCTGGGGCCAACGTCCTGACTTTC. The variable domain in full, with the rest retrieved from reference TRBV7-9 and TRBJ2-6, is DTGVSQNPRHKITKRGQNVTFRCDPISEHNRLYWYRQTLGQGPEFLTYFQNEAQLEKSRLLSDRFSAERPKGSFSTLEIQRTEQGDSAMYLCASPRRWSSGANVLTFGAGSRLTVL.

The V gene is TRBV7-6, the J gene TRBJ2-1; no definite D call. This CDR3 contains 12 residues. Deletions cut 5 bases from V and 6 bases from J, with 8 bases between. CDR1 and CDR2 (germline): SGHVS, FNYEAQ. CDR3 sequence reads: CASSPLGNEQFF. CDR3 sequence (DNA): TGTGCCAGCAGCCCCCTAGGCAATGAGCAGTTCTTC.

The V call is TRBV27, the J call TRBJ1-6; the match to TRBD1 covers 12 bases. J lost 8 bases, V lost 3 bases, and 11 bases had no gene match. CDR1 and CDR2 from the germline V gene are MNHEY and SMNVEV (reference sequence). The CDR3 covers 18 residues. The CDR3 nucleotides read TGTGCCAGCAGTTTGTCGCCGGGACAGGGGGCTTATCATTCACCCCTCCACTTT. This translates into CASSLSPGQGAYHSPLHF.

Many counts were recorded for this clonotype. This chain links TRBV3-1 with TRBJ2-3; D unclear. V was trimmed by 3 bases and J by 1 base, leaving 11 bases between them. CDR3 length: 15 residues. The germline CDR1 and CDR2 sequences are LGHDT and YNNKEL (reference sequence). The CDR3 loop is CASSHRQDRTDTQYF. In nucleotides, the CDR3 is TGTGCCAGCAGCCATAGGCAGGATCGCACAGATACGCAGTATTTT.

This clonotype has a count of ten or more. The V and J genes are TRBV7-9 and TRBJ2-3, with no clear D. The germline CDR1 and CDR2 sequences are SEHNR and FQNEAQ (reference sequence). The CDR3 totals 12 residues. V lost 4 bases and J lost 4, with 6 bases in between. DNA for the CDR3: TGTGCCAGCAGCTCAGTAGCAGATACGCAGTATTTT. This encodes CASSSVADTQYF. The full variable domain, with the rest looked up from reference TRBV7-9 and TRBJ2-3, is DTGVSQNPRHKITKRGQNVTFRCDPISEHNRLYWYRQTLGQGPEFLTYFQNEAQLEKSRLLSDRFSAERPKGSFSTLEIQRTEQGDSAMYLCASSSVADTQYFGPGTRLTVL.

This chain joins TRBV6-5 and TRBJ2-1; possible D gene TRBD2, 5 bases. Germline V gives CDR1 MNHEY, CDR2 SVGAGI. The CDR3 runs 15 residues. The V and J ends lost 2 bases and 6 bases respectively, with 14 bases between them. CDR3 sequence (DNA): TGTGCCAGCAGTTACCGGGGTAGTGGCATCAATGAGCAGTTCTTC. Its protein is CASSYRGSGINEQFF.

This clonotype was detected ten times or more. The CDR3 is CASSQDGYVLRSDRPQGETQYF. Written as DNA, the CDR3 is TGTGCCAGCAGCCAAGATGGGTATGTTCTGAGATCAGATCGTCCACAAGGGGAGACCCAGTACTTC. The chain is built from TRBV14 and TRBJ2-5; D not certain. The CDR3 contains 22 residues. In germline, CDR1 is SGHDN, CDR2 FVKESK. V lost 0 bases, J lost 5 bases, and 34 bases lay in between. The whole variable domain, filled in from reference TRBV14 and TRBJ2-5, reads EAGVTQFPSHSVIEKGQTVTLRCDPISGHDNLYWYRRVMGKEIKFLLHFVKESKQDESGMPNNRFLAERTGGTYSTLKVQPAELEDSGVYFCASSQDGYVLRSDRPQGETQYFGPGTRLLVL.

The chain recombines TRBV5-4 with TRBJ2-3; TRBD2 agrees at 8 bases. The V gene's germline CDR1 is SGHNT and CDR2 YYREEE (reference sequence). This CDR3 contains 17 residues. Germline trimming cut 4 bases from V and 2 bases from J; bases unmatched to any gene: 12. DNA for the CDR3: TGTGCCAGCAGCCCAACCCCCGGGGGGGCCGTCACAGATACGCAGTATTTT. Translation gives CASSPTPGGAVTDTQYF.